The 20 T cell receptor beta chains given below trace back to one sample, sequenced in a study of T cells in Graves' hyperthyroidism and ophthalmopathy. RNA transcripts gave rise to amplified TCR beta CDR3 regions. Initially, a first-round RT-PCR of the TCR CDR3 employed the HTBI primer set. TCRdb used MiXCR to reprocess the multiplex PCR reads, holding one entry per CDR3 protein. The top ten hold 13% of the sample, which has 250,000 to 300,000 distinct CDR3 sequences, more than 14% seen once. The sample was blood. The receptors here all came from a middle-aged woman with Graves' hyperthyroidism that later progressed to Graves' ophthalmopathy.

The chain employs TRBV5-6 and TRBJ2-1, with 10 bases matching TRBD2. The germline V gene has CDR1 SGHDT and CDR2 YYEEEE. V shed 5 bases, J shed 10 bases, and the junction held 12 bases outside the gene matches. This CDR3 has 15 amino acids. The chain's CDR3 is CASSGASGGLREQFF. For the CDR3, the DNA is TGTGCCAGCAGTGGGGCTAGCGGGGGCCTGAGGGAGCAGTTCTTC.

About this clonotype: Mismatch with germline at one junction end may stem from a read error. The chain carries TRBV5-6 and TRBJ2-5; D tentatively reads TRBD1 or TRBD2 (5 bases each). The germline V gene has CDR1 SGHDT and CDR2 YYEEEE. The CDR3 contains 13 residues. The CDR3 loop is CASSSGPRDPQYF. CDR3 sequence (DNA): TGCGCCAGCAGCTCTGGGCCCCGGGACCCCCAGTACTTC.

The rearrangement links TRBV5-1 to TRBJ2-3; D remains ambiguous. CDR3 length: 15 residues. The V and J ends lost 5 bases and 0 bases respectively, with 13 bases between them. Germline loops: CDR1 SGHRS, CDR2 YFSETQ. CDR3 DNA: TGCGCCAGCAGTTCGCAGGCTTCTAGCACAGATACGCAGTATTTT. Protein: CASSSQASSTDTQYF.

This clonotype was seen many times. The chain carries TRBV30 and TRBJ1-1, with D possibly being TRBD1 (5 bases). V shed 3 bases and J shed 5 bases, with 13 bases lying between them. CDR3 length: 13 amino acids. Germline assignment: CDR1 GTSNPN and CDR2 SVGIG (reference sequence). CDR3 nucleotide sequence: TGTGCCTGGAGCGCGCCCCGGGGGACTGAAGCTTTCTTT. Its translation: CAWSAPRGTEAFF.

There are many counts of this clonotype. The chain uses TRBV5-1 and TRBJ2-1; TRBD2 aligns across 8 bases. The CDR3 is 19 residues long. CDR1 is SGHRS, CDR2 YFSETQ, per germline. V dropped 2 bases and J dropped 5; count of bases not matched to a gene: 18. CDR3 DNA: TGCGCCAGCAGCTTCCCCTCGAAAATCCTAGCGGGTGGCGACAATGAGCAGTTCTTC. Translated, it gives CASSFPSKILAGGDNEQFF.

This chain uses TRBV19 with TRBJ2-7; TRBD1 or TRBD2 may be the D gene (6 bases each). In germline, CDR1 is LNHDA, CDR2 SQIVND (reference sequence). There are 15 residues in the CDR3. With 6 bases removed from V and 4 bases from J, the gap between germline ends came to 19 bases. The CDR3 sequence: CASSQYARGGYEQYF. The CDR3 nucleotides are TGTGCCAGTAGCCAATACGCCAGGGGAGGATACGAGCAGTACTTC. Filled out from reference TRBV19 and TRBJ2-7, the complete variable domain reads DGGITQSPKYLFRKEGQNVTLSCEQNLNHDAMYWYRQDPGQGLRLIYYSQIVNDFQKGDIAEGYSVSREKKESFPLTVTSAQKNPTAFYLCASSQYARGGYEQYFGPGTRLTVT.

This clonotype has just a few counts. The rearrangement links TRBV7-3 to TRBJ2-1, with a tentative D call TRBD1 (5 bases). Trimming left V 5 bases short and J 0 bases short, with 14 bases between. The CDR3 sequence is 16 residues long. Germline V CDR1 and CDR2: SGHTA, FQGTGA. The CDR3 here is CASSLEGASSYNEQFF. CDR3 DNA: TGTGCCAGCAGCCTTGAAGGGGCGAGCTCCTACAATGAGCAGTTCTTC.

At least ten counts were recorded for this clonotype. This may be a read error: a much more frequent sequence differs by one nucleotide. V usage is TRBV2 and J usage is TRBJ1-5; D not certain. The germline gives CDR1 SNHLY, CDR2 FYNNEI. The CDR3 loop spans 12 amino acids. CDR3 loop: CAGRGADQPQHF. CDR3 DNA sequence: TGTGCCGGCAGAGGAGCTGATCAGCCCCAGCATTTT.

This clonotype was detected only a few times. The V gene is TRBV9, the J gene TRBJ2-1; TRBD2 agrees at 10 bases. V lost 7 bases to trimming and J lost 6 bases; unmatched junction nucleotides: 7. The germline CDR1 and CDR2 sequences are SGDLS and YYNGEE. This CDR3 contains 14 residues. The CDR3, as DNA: TGTGCCAGCGGAAGCGGGAGGGTCCCCAATGAGCAGTTCTTC. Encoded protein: CASGSGRVPNEQFF.

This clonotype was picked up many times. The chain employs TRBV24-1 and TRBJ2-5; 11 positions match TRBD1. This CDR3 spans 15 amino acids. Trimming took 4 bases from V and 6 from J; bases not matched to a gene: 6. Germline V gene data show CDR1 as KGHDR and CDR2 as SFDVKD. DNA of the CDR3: TGTGCCACCAGTGAAGGGACAGGGGGTAGGAAGACCCAGTACTTC. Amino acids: CATSEGTGGRKTQYF.

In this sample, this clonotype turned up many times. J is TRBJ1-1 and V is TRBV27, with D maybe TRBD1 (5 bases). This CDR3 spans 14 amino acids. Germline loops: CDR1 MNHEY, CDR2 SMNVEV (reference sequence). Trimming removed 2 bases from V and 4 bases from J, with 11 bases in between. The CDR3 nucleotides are TGTGCCAGCAGTTTAGCAGGGTTCGGCACTGAAGCTTTCTTT. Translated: CASSLAGFGTEAFF.

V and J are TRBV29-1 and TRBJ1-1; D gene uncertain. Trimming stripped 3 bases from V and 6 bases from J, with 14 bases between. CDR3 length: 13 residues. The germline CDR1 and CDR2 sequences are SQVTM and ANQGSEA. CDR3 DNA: TGCAGCGTTGAGAAGGGAGGTTTTGCTGAAGCTTTCTTT. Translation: CSVEKGGFAEAFF.

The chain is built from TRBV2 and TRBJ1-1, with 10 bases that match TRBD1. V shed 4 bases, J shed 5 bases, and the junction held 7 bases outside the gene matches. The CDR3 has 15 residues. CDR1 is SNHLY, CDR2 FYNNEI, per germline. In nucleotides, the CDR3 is TGTGCCAGCAGTGGATGGACAGGGGGAGAAACTGAAGCTTTCTTT. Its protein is CASSGWTGGETEAFF.

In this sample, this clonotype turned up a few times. Here the CDR3 DNA reads TGTGCCAGCAGCCAAGTGGGGACAGAACAGTTCTTC. Its translation is CASSQVGTEQFF. The chain carries TRBV3-1 and TRBJ2-1; 7 bases map to TRBD1. The trim removed 1 base at V and 13 bases at J, leaving 4 bases unmatched. Germline CDR1 is LGHDT and CDR2 is YNNKEL (reference sequence). The CDR3 totals 12 residues.

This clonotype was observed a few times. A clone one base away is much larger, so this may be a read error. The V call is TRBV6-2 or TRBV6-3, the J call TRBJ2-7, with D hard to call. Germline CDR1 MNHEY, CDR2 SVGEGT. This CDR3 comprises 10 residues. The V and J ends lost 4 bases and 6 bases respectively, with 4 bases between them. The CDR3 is CASSCSEQYF. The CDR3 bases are TGTGCCAGCAGTTGCAGCGAGCAGTACTTC.

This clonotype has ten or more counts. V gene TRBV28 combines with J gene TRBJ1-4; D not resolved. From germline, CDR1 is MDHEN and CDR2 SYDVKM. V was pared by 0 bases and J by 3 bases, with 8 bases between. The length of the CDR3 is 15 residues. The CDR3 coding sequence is TGTGCCAGCAGTTTATGGCGGCAGTCTAATGAAAAACTGTTTTTT. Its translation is CASSLWRQSNEKLFF.

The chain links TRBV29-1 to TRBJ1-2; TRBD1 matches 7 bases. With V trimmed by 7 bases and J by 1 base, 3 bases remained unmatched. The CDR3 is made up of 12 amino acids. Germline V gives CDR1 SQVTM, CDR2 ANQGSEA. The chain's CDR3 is CSAGTDNYGYTF. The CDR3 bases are TGCAGCGCGGGGACAGATAACTATGGCTACACCTTC.

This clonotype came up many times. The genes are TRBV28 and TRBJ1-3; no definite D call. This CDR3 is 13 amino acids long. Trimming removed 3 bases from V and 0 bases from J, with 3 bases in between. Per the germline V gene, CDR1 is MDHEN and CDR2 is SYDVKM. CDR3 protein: CASSLGSGNTIYF. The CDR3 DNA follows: TGTGCCAGCAGTTTGGGCTCTGGAAACACCATATATTTT.

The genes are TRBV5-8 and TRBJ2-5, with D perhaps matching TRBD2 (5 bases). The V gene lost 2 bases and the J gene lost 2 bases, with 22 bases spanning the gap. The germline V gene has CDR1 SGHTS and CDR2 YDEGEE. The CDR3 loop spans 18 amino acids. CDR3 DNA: TGTGCCAGCAGCTTAGGTCTAGCAGCCTTCATACCACAAGAGACCCAGTACTTC. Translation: CASSLGLAAFIPQETQYF.

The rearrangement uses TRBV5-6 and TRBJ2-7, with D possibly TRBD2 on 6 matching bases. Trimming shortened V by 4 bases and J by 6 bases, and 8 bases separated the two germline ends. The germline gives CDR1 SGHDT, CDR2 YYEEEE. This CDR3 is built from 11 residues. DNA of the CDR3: TGTGCCAGCAGCGTGACTAGCGAGCAGTACTTC. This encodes CASSVTSEQYF.